The present TCR beta chain was sequenced within a study of CD8 T cells in ankylosing spondylitis. Overall study findings and caveats: Matched ankylosing spondylitis synovial fluid reportedly showed significant enrichment of disease-linked clones.

This clonotype was seen a few times. Its matching antigen is unknown. The germline gives CDR1 ENHRY, CDR2 SYGVKD. The CDR3 is 13 residues long. V shed 6 bases, J shed 1 base, and the junction held 2 bases outside the gene matches. Via MiXCR, TCRdb re-called the 5' RACE reads, giving one row per CDR3 protein. Of fewer than 400,000 distinct CDR3 sequences listed, approximately 15% were seen once; the top ten hold around 0.99%. The sample taken for sequencing was blood, either unsorted or a sorted T cell fraction (not recorded which). The sequence derives from a male donor with ankylosing spondylitis or in good health (not recorded which). The gene calls are TRBV10-3 and TRBJ1-1, with 7 bases that match TRBD1. This chain's CDR3 is CAIRGTENTEAFF. The CDR3 DNA follows: TGTGCCATCAGAGGGACAGAGAACACTGAAGCTTTCTTT.